These 16 T cell receptor beta chains were all obtained from the same sample, sequenced in a study of cytomegalovirus exposure and HLA in healthy donors. Measured with immunoSEQ multiplex PCR; TCRdb has only the in-frame clones, and not every one. The table records around 94,000 clones, about 95% of them present only once. Material: PBMCs. All receptors derive from a woman between 18 and 30 years old in good health and CMV-seronegative.

This clone was detected a few times. CDR3 sequence (DNA): TGTGCCAGCAGCCAAGGTAGGGAGCGGCCCCAGCATTTT. This encodes CASSQGRERPQHF. The chain couples TRBV4-2 to TRBJ1-5; no firm D call. CDR1 is LGHNA, CDR2 YNFKEQ, per germline. Trimming removed 1 base from V and 9 bases from J, with 10 bases in between. This CDR3 spans 13 amino acids.

The chain is built from TRBV4-1 and TRBJ2-1, with TRBD1 identical over 8 bases. CDR1 and CDR2 (germline): MGHRA, YSYEKL. V was clipped by 8 bases and J by 9 bases; unmatched bases: 3. CDR3 length equals 11 residues. CDR3 sequence: CASSTGGEQFF. In DNA form, the CDR3 reads TGCGCCAGCTCTACAGGGGGTGAGCAGTTCTTC.

The rearrangement joins TRBV7-9 to TRBJ1-5; weak D call: TRBD1 (5 bases). Germline CDR1 is SEHNR and CDR2 is FQNEAQ (reference sequence). V was clipped by 4 bases and J by 6 bases, with 7 bases between them. CDR3 size: 12 residues. This chain's CDR3 is CASSWRGQPQHF. The CDR3 DNA sequence: TGTGCCAGCAGCTGGAGGGGTCAGCCCCAGCATTTT.

V is TRBV5-1 and J is TRBJ2-7; TRBD1 agrees at 8 bases. The CDR3 consists of 12 residues. Losses at the gene ends were 4 bases for V and 9 bases for J; bases not matched to a gene: 6. Germline lookup yields CDR1 SGHRS and CDR2 YFSETQ. CDR3 DNA sequence: TGCGCCAGCAGCCAGGACAGGGAGCGGCAGTACTTC. Residues: CASSQDRERQYF.

This clone was counted only a few times. The chain couples TRBV2 to TRBJ2-2; D gene ambiguous. V was trimmed by 7 bases and J by 6 bases, leaving 18 bases between them. The CDR3 is 15 residues long. Germline CDR1 is SNHLY and CDR2 is FYNNEI. CDR3 DNA sequence: TGTGCCAGCAACCTCCCTAGTTCTATAGCCGGGGAGCTGTTTTTT. Its translation is CASNLPSSIAGELFF. The whole variable domain, filled in from reference TRBV2 and TRBJ2-2, reads EPEVTQTPSHQVTQMGQEVILRCVPISNHLYFYWYRQILGQKVEFLVSFYNNEISEKSEIFDDQFSVERPDGSNFTLKIRSTKLEDSAMYFCASNLPSSIAGELFFGEGSRLTVL.

This rearrangement joins TRBV29-1 to TRBJ1-5, with a weak D call TRBD1 (6 bases). V lost 6 bases to trimming and J lost 6 bases, with 15 bases between them. This CDR3 is built from 13 residues. CDR1 is SQVTM and CDR2 is ANQGSEA in the germline V gene. Here the CDR3 reads CSVAGGASQPQHF. The CDR3 bases are TGCAGCGTCGCCGGGGGGGCCAGTCAGCCCCAGCATTTT.

This chain links TRBV5-1 with TRBJ2-1; 9 nucleotides align to TRBD1. Unmatched junction bases numbered 7, after V lost 4 bases and J lost 2 bases. CDR1 and CDR2 (germline): SGHRS, YFSETQ. The CDR3 spans 16 residues. This chain's CDR3 is CASSGGTGSAYNEQFF. For the CDR3, the DNA is TGCGCCAGCAGCGGAGGGACAGGGAGTGCCTACAATGAGCAGTTCTTC.

The DNA for the CDR3 is TGTGCCAGCAGCCCCGGTGGGGGGTATGGCTACACCTTC. It specifies CASSPGGGYGYTF. The chain is built from TRBV7-3 and TRBJ1-2; D is possibly TRBD1 (5 bases). The CDR3 is 13 amino acids. CDR1 SGHTA and CDR2 FQGTGA come from the germline V gene. V lost 5 bases to trimming and J lost 5 bases, with 12 bases between them. The full variable domain, with the rest looked up from reference TRBV7-3 and TRBJ1-2, is GAGVSQTPSNKVTEKGKYVELRCDPISGHTALYWYRQSLGQGPEFLIYFQGTGAADDSGLPNDRFFAVRPEGSVSTLKIQRTERGDSAVYLCASSPGGGYGYTFGSGTRLTVV.

The gene calls are TRBV10-1 and TRBJ2-1; 7 bases fit TRBD2. V was pared by 2 bases and J by 3 bases, with 4 bases of the junction left unmatched. Germline loops: CDR1 WNHNN, CDR2 SYGVQD (reference sequence). The CDR3 contains 15 residues. CDR3 sequence reads: CASSEAGAGYNEQFF. The CDR3 DNA follows: TGCGCCAGCAGTGAGGCGGGAGCGGGCTACAATGAGCAGTTCTTC.

V is TRBV11-2 and J is TRBJ2-2, with 7 positions matching TRBD1. From germline, CDR1 is SGHAT and CDR2 FQNNGV. This CDR3 contains 17 residues. V lost 3 bases to trimming and J lost 2 bases; unmatched junction nucleotides: 9. CDR3 sequence: CASSFAPGQRNTGELFF. The DNA of the CDR3 is TGTGCCAGCAGCTTTGCGCCGGGACAGCGAAACACCGGGGAGCTGTTTTTT.

Written as DNA, the CDR3 is TGTGCCAGCAGCTTAGTAGTCAGGGATTCACCCCTCCACTTT. Its translation is CASSLVVRDSPLHF. The chain has TRBV7-2 and TRBJ1-6, with D possibly being TRBD1 (5 bases). V lost 1 base and J 8 bases, leaving 9 bases between the germline ends. Germline V CDR1 and CDR2: SGHTA, FQGNSA. The length of the CDR3 is 14 residues.

The chain links TRBV7-9 to TRBJ1-5; possibly TRBD1 for D (5 bases). Trimming stripped 11 bases from V and 4 bases from J, with 21 bases between. This CDR3 region has 15 residues. Germline lookup yields CDR1 SEHNR and CDR2 FQNEAQ (reference sequence). The CDR3 here is CALDFPGGENQPQHF. The CDR3 DNA sequence: TGTGCCCTAGATTTTCCCGGAGGGGAGAATCAGCCCCAGCATTTT. Looking up the rest from reference TRBV7-9 and TRBJ1-5 gives the full variable domain: DTGVSQNPRHKITKRGQNVTFRCDPISEHNRLYWYRQTLGQGPEFLTYFQNEAQLEKSRLLSDRFSAERPKGSFSTLEIQRTEQGDSAMYLCALDFPGGENQPQHFGDGTRLSIL.

The chain employs TRBV7-9 and TRBJ1-2; 7 bases map to TRBD1. Losses at the gene ends were 1 base for V and 6 bases for J; bases not matched to a gene: 8. Germline V CDR1 and CDR2: SEHNR, FQNEAQ (reference sequence). The CDR3 has 15 amino acids. The CDR3 nucleotides are TGTGCCAGCAGCTTAGAGACAGGGAATGGGGATGGCTACACCTTC. This translates into CASSLETGNGDGYTF.

The chain is built from TRBV29-1 and TRBJ1-3; weak D call: TRBD1 (5 bases). V lost 3 bases and J lost 4, with 13 bases in between. CDR3 size: 14 residues. The V gene's germline CDR1 is SQVTM and CDR2 ANQGSEA. The CDR3, as DNA: TGCAGCGTTGACACAGGAGGGCTAGGAAACACCATATATTTT. Protein: CSVDTGGLGNTIYF.

This clone has just one count. V is TRBV6-6 and J is TRBJ2-3, with D possibly matching TRBD2 (5 bases). From germline, CDR1 is MNHNY and CDR2 SVGAGI (reference sequence). Trimming stripped 0 bases from V and 4 bases from J, with 14 bases between. This CDR3 contains 16 residues. The CDR3 sequence: CASSYSRRVAPDTQYF. The CDR3 coding sequence is TGTGCCAGCAGTTACTCGAGGCGGGTAGCACCAGATACGCAGTATTTT.

To note about this clone: A read error may produce the germline difference seen at one junction end. This chain joins TRBV6-6 and TRBJ1-4; TRBD1 agrees at 9 bases. Germline CDR1 reads MNHNY; CDR2 reads SVGAGI (reference sequence). The CDR3 spans 16 residues. Here the CDR3 reads CASSDSQQGAGEKLFF. The CDR3 DNA follows: TGTGCCAGCAGTGACTCTCAACAGGGGGCCGGAGAAAAACTGTTTTTT.